A selection of T cell receptor beta chains follows, all from one sample in a study of a mutant IDH1 vaccine in newly diagnosed glioma. Their antigens are not known. Repertoires were generated with immunoSEQ multiplex PCR, while TCRdb's copy carries only in-frame clones and drops some. The sample shows tens of thousands of clones, approximately 80% of them seen only once. Sequenced here: PBMCs, sampled from a glioma patient whose treatment included an IDH1 peptide vaccine. Every receptor here comes from a woman aged 40 to 50 with glioma. Some clones in this sample may be carry-over from other donors' samples. Each CDR3 is given without its conserved first and last residue. Fields, in order: V gene, J gene, CDR3 protein.

V: TRBV6-5
J: TRBJ1-4
CDR3: ASRAGTGVEKLF

V: TRBV10-3
J: TRBJ1-3
CDR3: AISSADRSSGNTIY

V: TRBV5-4
J: TRBJ1-4
CDR3: ASSLGRGQGEKLF

V: TRBV7-2
J: TRBJ2-7
CDR3: ASSLEVSYEQY

V: TRBV27
J: TRBJ2-7
CDR3: ASSLSSGKSSYEQY

V: TRBV15
J: TRBJ1-5
CDR3: ATSRGRAGGSNQPQH

V: TRBV18
J: TRBJ1-3
CDR3: ASSLQQGSGNTIY

V: TRBV7-9
J: TRBJ2-1
CDR3: ASSPAMGSYNEQF

V: TRBV19
J: TRBJ1-5
CDR3: ASIEDSKYSNQPQH

V: TRBV6-6
J: TRBJ2-5
CDR3: ASRVAGPQETQY

V: TRBV4-3
J: TRBJ2-7
CDR3: ASSKDRVRPYEQY

V: TRBV29-1
J: TRBJ2-6
CDR3: SVAGLAGANVLT

V: TRBV13
J: TRBJ1-2
CDR3: ASSLRLEGVRDGYT

V: TRBV5-4
J: TRBJ2-5
CDR3: ASSLVGAETQY

V: TRBV5-1
J: TRBJ1-4
CDR3: ASSFLATGKPNEKLF

V: TRBV18
J: TRBJ2-7
CDR3: ASSPSAGESGAYEQY

V: TRBV5-6
J: TRBJ2-5
CDR3: ASSKNPGQRKETQY

V: TRBV5-1
J: TRBJ1-1
CDR3: ASANRGGTEAF

V: TRBV5-8
J: TRBJ1-1
CDR3: ASSFNPGNEAF

V: TRBV11-1
J: TRBJ1-5
CDR3: ASSPYVGPQH

V: TRBV7-9
J: TRBJ2-7
CDR3: ASSPLTGGFSYEQY

V: TRBV5-1
J: TRBJ1-1
CDR3: ASSLRPGWEAF

V: TRBV19
J: TRBJ1-2
CDR3: ASSKDGYGYT

V: TRBV30
J: TRBJ1-2
CDR3: ASKGGRIGYT